The source of this T cell receptor beta chain is a study of T cells in Graves' hyperthyroidism and ophthalmopathy. On the study more broadly: Any treatment followed the collection of peripheral blood at initial diagnosis.

Germline V CDR1 and CDR2: SGHTA, FQGNSA. This CDR3 is built from 15 residues. Germline trimming cut 2 bases from V and 3 bases from J; bases unmatched to any gene: 6. Whole-study results and caveats: Expanded thyroid clonotypes (above 0.001) were mostly also found in blood.

Template material for amplifying TCR beta CDR3 regions consisted of RNA transcripts. HTBI primers were employed in a first-round RT-PCR of the TCR CDR3. A single record per CDR3 protein comes from TCRdb applying MiXCR to the multiplex PCR reads. The sample lists around 290,000 distinct CDR3 sequences; 15% to 20% were seen once. Many counts were recorded for this clonotype. As yet, its antigen is unknown. The chain recombines TRBV7-2 with TRBJ2-7; 8 bases fit TRBD2. This sequence was found in a woman aged 60-70 years with Graves' ophthalmopathy. Sequenced: blood. CDR3 region: CASSLTSSGSYEQYF. CDR3 bases: TGTGCCAGCAGCTTAACTTCAAGCGGGAGCTACGAGCAGTACTTC.